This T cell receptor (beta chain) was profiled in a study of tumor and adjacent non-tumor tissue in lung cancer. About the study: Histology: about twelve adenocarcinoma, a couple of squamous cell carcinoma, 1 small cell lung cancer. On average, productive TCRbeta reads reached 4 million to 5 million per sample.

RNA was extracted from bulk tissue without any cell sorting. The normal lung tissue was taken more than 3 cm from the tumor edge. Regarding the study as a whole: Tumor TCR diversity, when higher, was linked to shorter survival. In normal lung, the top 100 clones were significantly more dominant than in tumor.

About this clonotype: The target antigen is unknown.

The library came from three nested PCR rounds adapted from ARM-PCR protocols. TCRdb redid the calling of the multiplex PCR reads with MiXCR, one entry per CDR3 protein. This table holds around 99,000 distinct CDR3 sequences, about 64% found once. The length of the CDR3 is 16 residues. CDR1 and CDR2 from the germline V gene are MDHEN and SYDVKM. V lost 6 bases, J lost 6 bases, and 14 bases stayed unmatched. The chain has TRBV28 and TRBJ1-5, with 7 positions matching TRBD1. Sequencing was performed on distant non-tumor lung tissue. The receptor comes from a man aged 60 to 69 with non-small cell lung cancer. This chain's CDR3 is CASRGSGTVNSQPQHF. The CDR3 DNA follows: TGTGCCAGCAGGGGGAGCGGGACAGTGAACAGTCAGCCCCAGCATTTT.